This TCR beta chain was identified in a study of PD-1 blockade in classical Hodgkin lymphoma. General study points: Reported baseline diversity: healthy donors highest, relapsed/refractory patients lowest. Patients who responded completely had about the same baseline diversity as newly diagnosed patients.

This CDR3 has 12 amino acids. V gave up 1 base and J gave up 5 bases, with 2 bases separating them. CDR1 is MNHEY, CDR2 SVGAGI, per germline. Time point specified: cycle 4 day 1 (C4D1), after 6 weeks of nivolumab. Exposure to brentuximab vedotin varied, and each patient had relapsed following autologous stem cell transplantation. The patients, who had relapsed/refractory classical Hodgkin lymphoma, achieved best responses of complete response, partial response or progressive disease. Using immunoSEQ multiplex PCR, the repertoire was profiled, and TCRdb retains in-frame clones only, with some absent. The table lists 40,000 to 45,000 clones, 65% to 70% of them singletons. Notes on this clone: What it recognizes is unknown.

The source is a human donor with classical Hodgkin lymphoma. The J gene is TRBJ2-2, the V gene TRBV6-5; D gene unclear. The specimen comprised peripheral blood mononuclear cells (PBMCs), sampled before the fourth cycle of nivolumab. CDR3 amino acids: CASSYWTGELFF. As DNA, the CDR3 is TGTGCCAGCAGTTACTGGACCGGGGAGCTGTTTTTT.